This T cell receptor beta chain was recovered during a study of CD8+ T cells in alopecia areata. About the research overall: Scoring treated patients' severity relied on the percentage of scalp area affected.

The CDR3 length is 15 residues. Trimming removed 3 bases from V and 1 base from J, with 11 bases in between. In germline, CDR1 is SGHTA, CDR2 FQGNSA. On this clone: Its cognate antigen is unknown.

Following extraction, RNA underwent reverse transcription to cDNA, which served as the sequencing template. This table comes from immunoSEQ multiplex PCR, and its TCRdb copy is limited to in-frame clones, with some not included. The data hold approximately 150,000 clones, with 58% observed a single time. General study results and limits: Higher clonality and more expanded CD8+ clones appeared in lesional than normal scalp. Numerous expanded lesional clones remained in scalp and blood during tofacitinib.

Regarding treatment: oral pan-JAK inhibitor, 5-10 mg twice daily. Researchers took lesional scalp punch biopsies and peripheral blood from people who were alopecia areata patients. The rearrangement joins TRBV7-2 to TRBJ2-3; D possibly uses TRBD1 or TRBD2 (6 bases each). The sequencing used CD4+ T cells sorted from blood, collected between weeks 55 and 70, from a patient treated with tofacitinib. This TCR was sampled from a human donor with alopecia areata. CDR3 coding DNA: TGTGCCAGCAGCTTGAACAGGGAGGGCACAGATACGCAGTATTTT. Residues: CASSLNREGTDTQYF.